The sequence of this T cell receptor beta chain was determined in a study of T cells in Graves' hyperthyroidism and ophthalmopathy. Study-level findings and limits: Most expanded thyroid clonotypes above 0.001 recurred in blood. Model-based prediction identified ophthalmopathy a median approximately 6 months prior to its onset.

This clonotype was recorded many times. What it recognizes is unknown. Exclusion criteria comprised uncontrolled infection, other autoimmune disease, pregnancy or lactation. The V end lost 10 bases, the J end lost 11 bases, and 15 bases lay between the germline ends. The CDR3 totals 12 residues. The TCR beta CDR3 regions underwent amplification using RNA transcripts as the source. The TCR CDR3 was amplified in a first-round RT-PCR using the HTBI primer set. MiXCR, applied by TCRdb to the multiplex PCR reads, yields one record per CDR3 protein. The sample carries over 650,000 distinct CDR3 sequences, 40% to 55% recorded once.

The rearrangement joins TRBV12-3 or TRBV12-4 to TRBJ2-6; D gene ambiguous. The TCR sequence derives from an adult man with Graves' disease, either hyperthyroidism or ophthalmopathy (not recorded which). Input material: peripheral blood or thyroid tissue (not recorded which). The CDR3 DNA reads TGTGCCACAACCCTCAGGCCAGACGTCCTGACTTTC. Translating it yields CATTLRPDVLTF.